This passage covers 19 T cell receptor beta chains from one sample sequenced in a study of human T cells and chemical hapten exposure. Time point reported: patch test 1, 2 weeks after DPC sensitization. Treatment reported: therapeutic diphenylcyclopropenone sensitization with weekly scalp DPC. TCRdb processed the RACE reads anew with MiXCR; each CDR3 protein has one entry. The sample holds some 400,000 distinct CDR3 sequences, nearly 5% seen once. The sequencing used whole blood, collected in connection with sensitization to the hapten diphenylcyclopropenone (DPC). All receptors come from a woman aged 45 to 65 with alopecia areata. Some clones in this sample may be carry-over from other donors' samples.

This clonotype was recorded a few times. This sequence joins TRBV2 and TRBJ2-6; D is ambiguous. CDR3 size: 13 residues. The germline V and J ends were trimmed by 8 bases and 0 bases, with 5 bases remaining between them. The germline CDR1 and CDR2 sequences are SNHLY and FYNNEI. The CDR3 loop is CASLISGANVLTF. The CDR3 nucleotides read TGTGCCAGCCTGATCTCTGGGGCCAACGTCCTGACTTTC.

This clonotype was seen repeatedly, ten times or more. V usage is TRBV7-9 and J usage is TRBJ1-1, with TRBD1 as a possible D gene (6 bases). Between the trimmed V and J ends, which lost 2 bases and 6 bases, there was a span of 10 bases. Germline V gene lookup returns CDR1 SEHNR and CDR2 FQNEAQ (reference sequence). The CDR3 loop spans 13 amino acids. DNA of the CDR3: TGTGCCAGCAGCTTAAAGGGGGGGTCTGAAGCTTTCTTT. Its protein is CASSLKGGSEAFF.

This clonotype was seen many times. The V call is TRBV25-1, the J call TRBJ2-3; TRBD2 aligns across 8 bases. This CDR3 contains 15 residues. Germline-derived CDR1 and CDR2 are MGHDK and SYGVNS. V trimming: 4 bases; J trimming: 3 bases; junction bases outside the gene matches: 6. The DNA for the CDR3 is TGTGCCAGCAGTGCCCCCGGCGGGAGGACAGATACGCAGTATTTT. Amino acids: CASSAPGGRTDTQYF.

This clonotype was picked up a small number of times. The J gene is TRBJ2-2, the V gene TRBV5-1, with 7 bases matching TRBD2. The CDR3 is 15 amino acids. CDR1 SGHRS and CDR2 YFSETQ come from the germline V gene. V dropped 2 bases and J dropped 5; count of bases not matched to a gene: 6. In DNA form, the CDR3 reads TGCGCCAGCAGCTTTACCCCAGCGGGGACCGGGGAGCTGTTTTTT. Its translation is CASSFTPAGTGELFF. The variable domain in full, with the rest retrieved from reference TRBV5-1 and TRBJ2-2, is KAGVTQTPRYLIKTRGQQVTLSCSPISGHRSVSWYQQTPGQGLQFLFEYFSETQRNKGNFPGRFSGRQFSNSRSEMNVSTLELGDSALYLCASSFTPAGTGELFFGEGSRLTVL.

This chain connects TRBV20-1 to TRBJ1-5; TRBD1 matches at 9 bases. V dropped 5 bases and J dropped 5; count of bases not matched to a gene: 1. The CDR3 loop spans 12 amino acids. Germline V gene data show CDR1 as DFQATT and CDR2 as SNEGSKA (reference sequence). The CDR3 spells CSAWDRDQPQHF. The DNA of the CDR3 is TGCAGTGCTTGGGACAGGGATCAGCCCCAGCATTTT.

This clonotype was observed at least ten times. The chain's CDR3 is CASSSDSGTGLGQPQHF. DNA for the CDR3: TGTGCCAGCAGTTCTGATTCCGGGACAGGGTTGGGTCAGCCCCAGCATTTT. This rearrangement joins TRBV12-3 or TRBV12-4 to TRBJ1-5; TRBD1 aligns across 9 bases. Trimming cost V 4 bases and J 6 bases; bases outside gene matches: 13. This CDR3 spans 17 amino acids.

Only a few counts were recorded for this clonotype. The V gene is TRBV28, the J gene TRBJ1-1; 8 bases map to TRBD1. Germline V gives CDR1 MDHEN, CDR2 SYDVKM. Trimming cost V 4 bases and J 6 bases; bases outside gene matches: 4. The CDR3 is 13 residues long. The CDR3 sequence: CASSSGQGPEAFF. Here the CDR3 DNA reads TGTGCCAGCAGTTCAGGACAGGGCCCTGAAGCTTTCTTT.

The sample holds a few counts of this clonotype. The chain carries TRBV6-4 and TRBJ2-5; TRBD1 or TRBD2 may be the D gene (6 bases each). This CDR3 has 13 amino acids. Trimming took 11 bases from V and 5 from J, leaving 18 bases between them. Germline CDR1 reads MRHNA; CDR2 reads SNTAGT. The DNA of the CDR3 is TGTGCCTCGAGACGGGGGCCAGAGGAGACCCAGTACTTC. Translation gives CASRRGPEETQYF.

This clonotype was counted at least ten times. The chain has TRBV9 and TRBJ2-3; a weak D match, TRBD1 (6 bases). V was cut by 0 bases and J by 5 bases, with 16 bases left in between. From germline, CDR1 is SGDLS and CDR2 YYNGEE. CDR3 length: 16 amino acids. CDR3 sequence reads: CASSVASNTGRDTQYF. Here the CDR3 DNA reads TGTGCCAGCAGCGTAGCTTCAAATACAGGGAGAGATACGCAGTATTTT. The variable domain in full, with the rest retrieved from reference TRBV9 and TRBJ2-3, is DSGVTQTPKHLITATGQRVTLRCSPRSGDLSVYWYQQSLDQGLQFLIQYYNGEERAKGNILERFSAQQFPDLHSELNLSSLELGDSALYFCASSVASNTGRDTQYFGPGTRLTVL.

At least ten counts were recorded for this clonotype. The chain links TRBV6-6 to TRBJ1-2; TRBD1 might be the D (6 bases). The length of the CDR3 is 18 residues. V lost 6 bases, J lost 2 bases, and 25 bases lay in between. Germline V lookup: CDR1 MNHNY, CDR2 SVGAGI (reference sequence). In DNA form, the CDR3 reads TGTGCCAGCAGCTTACCCCCCTTGAGGGGGGCTGAAAACTATGGCTACACCTTC. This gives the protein CASSLPPLRGAENYGYTF.

CDR3 sequence reads: CASNPFGLVELFF. In nucleotides, the CDR3 is TGTGCCAGCAACCCATTCGGACTGGTGGAGCTGTTTTTT. The genes are TRBV6-2 or TRBV6-3 and TRBJ2-2; possibly TRBD2 for D (5 bases). This CDR3 is 13 amino acids long. From germline, CDR1 is MNHEY and CDR2 SVGEGT. V dropped 7 bases and J dropped 10 bases, with 16 bases sitting between them.

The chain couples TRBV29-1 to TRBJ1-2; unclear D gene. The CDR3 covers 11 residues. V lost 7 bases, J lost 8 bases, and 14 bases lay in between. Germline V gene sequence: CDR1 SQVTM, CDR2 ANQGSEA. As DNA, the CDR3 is TGCAGCGCCGAGGAGGGAGGGGGCTACACCTTC. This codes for CSAEEGGGYTF.

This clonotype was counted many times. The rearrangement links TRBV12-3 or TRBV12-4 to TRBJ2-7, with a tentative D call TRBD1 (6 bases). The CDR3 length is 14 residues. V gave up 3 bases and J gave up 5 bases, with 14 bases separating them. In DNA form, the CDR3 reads TGTGCCAGCAGTTTGCTCGAGGCAGGGGACGAGCAGTACTTC. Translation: CASSLLEAGDEQYF.

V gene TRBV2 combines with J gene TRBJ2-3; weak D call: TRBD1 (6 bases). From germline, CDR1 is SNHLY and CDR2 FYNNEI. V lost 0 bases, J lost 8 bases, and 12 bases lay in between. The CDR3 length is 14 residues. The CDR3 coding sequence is TGTGCCAGCAGTGAAGCCCAGGGGAGAAGTACGCAGTATTTT. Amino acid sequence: CASSEAQGRSTQYF.

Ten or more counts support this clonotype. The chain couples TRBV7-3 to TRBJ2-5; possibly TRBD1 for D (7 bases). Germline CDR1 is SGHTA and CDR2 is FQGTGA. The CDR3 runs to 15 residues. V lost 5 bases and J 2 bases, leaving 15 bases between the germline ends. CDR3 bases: TGTGCCAGCAGCCCGTCTCCAGGGGGGCAAGAGACCCAGTACTTC. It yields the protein CASSPSPGGQETQYF.

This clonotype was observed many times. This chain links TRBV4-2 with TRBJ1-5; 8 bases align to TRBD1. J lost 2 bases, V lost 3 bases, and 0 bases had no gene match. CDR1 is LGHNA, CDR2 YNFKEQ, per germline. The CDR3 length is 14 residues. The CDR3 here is CASSQDRGNQPQHF. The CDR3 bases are TGTGCCAGCAGCCAGGACAGGGGCAATCAGCCCCAGCATTTT.

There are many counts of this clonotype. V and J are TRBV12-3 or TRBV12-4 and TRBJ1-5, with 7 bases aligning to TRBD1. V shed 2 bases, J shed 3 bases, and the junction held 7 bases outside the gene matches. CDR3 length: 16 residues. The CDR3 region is CASSLKGGTVNQPQHF. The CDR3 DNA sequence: TGTGCCAGCAGTTTAAAGGGCGGGACAGTCAATCAGCCCCAGCATTTT.

CDR3 loop: CASSQVGGQVSDTQYF. DNA of the CDR3: TGTGCCAGCAGCCAAGTGGGAGGACAAGTATCGGATACGCAGTATTTT. The rearrangement links TRBV14 to TRBJ2-3, with D perhaps TRBD2 (6 bases). This CDR3 has 16 amino acids. Trimming removed 1 base at V and 6 bases at J, with 17 bases between. Germline loops: CDR1 SGHDN, CDR2 FVKESK.

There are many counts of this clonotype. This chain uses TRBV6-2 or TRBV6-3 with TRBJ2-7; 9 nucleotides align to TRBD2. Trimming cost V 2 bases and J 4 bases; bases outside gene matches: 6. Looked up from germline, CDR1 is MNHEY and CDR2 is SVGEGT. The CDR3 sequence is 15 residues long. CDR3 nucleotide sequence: TGTGCCAGCAGTTACCGAAGCGGGAGGCAGTACGAGCAGTACTTC. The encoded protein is CASSYRSGRQYEQYF.